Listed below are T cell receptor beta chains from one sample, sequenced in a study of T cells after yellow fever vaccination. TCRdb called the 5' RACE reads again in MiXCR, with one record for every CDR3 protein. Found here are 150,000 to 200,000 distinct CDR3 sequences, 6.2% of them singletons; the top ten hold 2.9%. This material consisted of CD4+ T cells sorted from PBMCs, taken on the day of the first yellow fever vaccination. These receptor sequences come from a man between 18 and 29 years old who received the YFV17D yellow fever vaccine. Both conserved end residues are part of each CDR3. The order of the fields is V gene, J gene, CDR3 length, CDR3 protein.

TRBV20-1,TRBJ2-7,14,CSANGGGDSYEQYF
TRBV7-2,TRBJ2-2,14,CASRRQGGTGELFF
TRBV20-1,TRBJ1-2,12,CSAEPGLNGYTF
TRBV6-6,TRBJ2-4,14,CASDRGLLGNIQYF
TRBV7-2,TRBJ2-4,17,CASSLPRDGLAKNIQYF
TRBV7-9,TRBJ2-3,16,CASSLSAGEVTDTQYF
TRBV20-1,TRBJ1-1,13,CSASTDGNTEAFF
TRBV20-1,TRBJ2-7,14,CSASSGARYYEQYF
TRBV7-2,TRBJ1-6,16,CASSSPETGKGSPLHF
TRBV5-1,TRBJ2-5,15,CASSKDGGSSETQYF
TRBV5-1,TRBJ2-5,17,CASSPGQGALSMETQYF
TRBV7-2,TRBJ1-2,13,CASSRGLNYGYTF
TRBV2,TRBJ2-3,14,CASSLGTLLGTQYF
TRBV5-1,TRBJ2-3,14,CASSLGGDPDTQYF
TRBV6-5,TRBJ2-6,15,CASSYSRAGANVLTF
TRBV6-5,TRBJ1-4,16,CASSTRGAATNEKLFF
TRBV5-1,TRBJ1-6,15,CASSLGGSTSEVLHF
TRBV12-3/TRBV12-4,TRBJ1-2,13,CASSFNSLRGYTF
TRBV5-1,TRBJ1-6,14,CASSLEQPGSPLHF
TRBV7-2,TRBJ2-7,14,CASSDRTGPYEQYF
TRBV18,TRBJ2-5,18,CASSPQRTGTGGGETQYF
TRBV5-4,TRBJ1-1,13,CASSREFLSEAFF
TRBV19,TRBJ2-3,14,CASRPIRGTDTQYF
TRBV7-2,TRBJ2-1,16,CASSFSGGAFGNEQFF
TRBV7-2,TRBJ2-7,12,CASSPLREKQYF
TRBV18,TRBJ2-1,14,CASSLGQTYNEQFF
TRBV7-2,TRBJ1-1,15,CASTSWGAGNTEAFF
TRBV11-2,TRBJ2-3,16,CASSLSAQGASDTQYF
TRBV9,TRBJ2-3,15,CASSGRGSSTDTQYF
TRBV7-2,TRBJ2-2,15,CASSFSGGGTGELFF
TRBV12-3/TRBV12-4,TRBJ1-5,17,CASSPGQGWASNQPQHF
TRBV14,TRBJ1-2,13,CASSRRTGFGYTF
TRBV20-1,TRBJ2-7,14,CSSTDARSSYEQYF
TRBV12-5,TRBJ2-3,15,CASGSRRGGTDTQYF
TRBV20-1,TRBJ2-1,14,CSAASRGYYNEQFF
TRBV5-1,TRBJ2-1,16,CASSLSTGGAGNEQFF
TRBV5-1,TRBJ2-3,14,CASSGGEHTDTQYF
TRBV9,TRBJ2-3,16,CASSLEGGKPTDTQYF
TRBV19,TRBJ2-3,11,CASSHRNTQYF
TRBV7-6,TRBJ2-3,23,CASSPRPHFPSGGHRPSTDTQYF
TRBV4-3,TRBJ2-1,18,CASSQILTRSESIREQFF
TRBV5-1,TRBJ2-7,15,CASSPTAGVTYEQYF
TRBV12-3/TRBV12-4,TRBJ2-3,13,CASSIRVRDTQYF
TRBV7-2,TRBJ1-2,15,CASSLAQFRDYGYTF
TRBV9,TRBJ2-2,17,CASSDVAGAFNTGELFF
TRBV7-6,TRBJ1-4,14,CASSSSGLNEKLFF
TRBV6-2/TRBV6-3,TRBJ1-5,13,CASSYPGRQPQHF
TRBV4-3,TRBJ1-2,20,CASSQDIMYTAPTSNYGYTF
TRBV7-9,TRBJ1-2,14,CASSWEGHRDGYTF
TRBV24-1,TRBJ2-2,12,CATSSGAGELFF
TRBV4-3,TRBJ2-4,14,CASSRSSDTNIQYF
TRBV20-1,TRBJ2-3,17,CSARETRALPSTDTQYF
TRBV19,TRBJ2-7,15,CASSPLGRGQNQQYF
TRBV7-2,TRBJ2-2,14,CASSFGGGPGELFF
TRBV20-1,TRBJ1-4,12,CSARTGDEKLFF